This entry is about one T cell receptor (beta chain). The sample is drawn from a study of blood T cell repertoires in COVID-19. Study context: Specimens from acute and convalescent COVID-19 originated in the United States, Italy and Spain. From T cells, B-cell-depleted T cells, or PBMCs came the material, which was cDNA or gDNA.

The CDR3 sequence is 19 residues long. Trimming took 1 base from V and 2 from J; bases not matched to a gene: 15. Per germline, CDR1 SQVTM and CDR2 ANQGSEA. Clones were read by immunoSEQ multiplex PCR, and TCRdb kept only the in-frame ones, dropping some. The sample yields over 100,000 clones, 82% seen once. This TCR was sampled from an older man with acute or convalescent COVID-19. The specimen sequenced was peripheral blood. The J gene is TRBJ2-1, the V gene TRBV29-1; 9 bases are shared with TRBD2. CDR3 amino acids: CSVEVDEVAGDSAYNEQFF. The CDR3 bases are TGCAGCGTTGAAGTCGATGAGGTAGCGGGAGACTCGGCCTACAATGAGCAGTTCTTC.